This TCR beta chain was sequenced during a study of monozygotic twins with inflammatory bowel disease. Study-level results: Data gave no support to a single strong signal or clonotype associated with IBD.

About this clonotype itself: What it binds is not known.

The CDR3 length is 16 residues. CDR1 is SEHNR, CDR2 FQNEAQ, per germline (reference sequence). Total RNA input per TCR library was roughly 3,500 ng. Two nested PCRs, of 16 and 9 cycles, processed TCRalpha and TCRbeta cDNA. TCRdb reprocessed the 5' RACE reads and stores each CDR3 protein as one record, lacking DNA. Its table records some 200,000 distinct CDR3 sequences. Total RNA was isolated from whole blood without T cell sorting. Sequenced sample: blood. The chain couples TRBV7-9 to TRBJ1-2. The sequence was obtained from a human donor with ulcerative colitis or Crohn's disease, or a healthy co-twin of an affected twin (not recorded which). CDR3: CASSSTYAEYNYGYTF.